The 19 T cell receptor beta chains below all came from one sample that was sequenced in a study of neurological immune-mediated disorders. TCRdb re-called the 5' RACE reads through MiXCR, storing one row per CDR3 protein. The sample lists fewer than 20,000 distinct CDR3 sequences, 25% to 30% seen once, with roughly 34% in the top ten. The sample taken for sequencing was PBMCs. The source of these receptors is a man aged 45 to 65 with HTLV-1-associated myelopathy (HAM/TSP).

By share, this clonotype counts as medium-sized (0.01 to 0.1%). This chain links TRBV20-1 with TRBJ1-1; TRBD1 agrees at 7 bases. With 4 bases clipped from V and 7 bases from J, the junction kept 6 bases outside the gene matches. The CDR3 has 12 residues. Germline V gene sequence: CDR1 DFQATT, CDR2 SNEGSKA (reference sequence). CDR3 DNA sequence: TGCAGTGCTATTCCAGGGGGAAGTGAAGCTTTCTTT. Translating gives CSAIPGGSEAFF.

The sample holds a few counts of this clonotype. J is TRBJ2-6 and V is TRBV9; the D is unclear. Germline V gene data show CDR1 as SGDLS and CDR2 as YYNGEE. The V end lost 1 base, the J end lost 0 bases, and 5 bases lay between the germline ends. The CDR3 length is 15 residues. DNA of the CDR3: TGTGCCAGCAGCGTAACGAACTCTGGGGCCAACGTCCTGACTTTC. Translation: CASSVTNSGANVLTF.

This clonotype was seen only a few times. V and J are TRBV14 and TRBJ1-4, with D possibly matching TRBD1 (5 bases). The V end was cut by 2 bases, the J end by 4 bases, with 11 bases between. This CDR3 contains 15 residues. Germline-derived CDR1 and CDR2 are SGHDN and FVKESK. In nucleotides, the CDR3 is TGTGCCAGCAGCCAAACGGGGGTCCTTAATGAAAAACTGTTTTTT. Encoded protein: CASSQTGVLNEKLFF.

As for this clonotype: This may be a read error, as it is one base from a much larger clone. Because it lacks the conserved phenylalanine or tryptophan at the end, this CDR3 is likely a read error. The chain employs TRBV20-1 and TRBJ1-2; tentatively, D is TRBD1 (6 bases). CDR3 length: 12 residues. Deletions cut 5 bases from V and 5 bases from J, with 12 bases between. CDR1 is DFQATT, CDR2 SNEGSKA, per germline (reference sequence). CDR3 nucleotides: TGCAGTGCTCGGGACACGGAATATGGCTACACCTTA. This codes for CSARDTEYGYTL.

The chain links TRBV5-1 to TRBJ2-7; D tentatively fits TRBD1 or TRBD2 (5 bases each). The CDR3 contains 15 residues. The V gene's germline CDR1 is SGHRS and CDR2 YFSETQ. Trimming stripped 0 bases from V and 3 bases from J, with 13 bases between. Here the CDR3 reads CASSLAGTANYEQYF. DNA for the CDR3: TGCGCCAGCAGCTTGGCGGGGACGGCAAACTACGAGCAGTACTTC.

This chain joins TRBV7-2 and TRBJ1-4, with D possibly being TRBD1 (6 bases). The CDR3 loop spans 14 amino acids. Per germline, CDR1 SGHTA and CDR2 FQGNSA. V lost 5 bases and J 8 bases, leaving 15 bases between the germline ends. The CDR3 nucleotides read TGTGCCAGCAGCCGGACGGGGGCAGGGGAAAAACTGTTTTTT. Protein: CASSRTGAGEKLFF.

The CDR3 region is CASSFEGWDEQYF. CDR3 DNA: TGCGCCAGCAGCTTTGAGGGTTGGGACGAGCAGTACTTC. V and J are TRBV5-1 and TRBJ2-7; tentatively, D is TRBD2 (5 bases). The ends were cut back, 2 bases at V and 5 bases at J, with 11 bases in the middle. This CDR3 is built from 13 residues. Germline V gene data show CDR1 as SGHRS and CDR2 as YFSETQ.

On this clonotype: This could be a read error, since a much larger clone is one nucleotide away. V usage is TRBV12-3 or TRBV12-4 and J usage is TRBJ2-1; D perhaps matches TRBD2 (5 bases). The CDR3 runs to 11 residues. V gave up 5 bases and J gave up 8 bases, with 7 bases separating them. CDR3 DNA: TGTGCCAGCAGTCCCGGGGATGAGCAGTTCTTC. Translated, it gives CASSPGDEQFF.

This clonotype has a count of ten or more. In DNA, the CDR3 is TGTGCCAGCAGGGCGACAGGGACCGGGGCCAACGTCCTGACTTTC. As protein: CASRATGTGANVLTF. The chain recombines TRBV12-3 or TRBV12-4 with TRBJ2-6; 7 bases agree with TRBD1. V was pared by 6 bases and J by 4 bases, with 6 bases of the junction left unmatched. The CDR3 length is 15 residues.

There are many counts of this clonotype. The CDR3 coding sequence is TGCAGTGCTAGAGATCTCGAGACCCAGTACTTC. It codes for CSARDLETQYF. V gene TRBV20-1 combines with J gene TRBJ2-5; the D is unclear. Trimming removed 0 bases at V and 5 bases at J, with 4 bases between. CDR1 and CDR2 from the germline V gene are DFQATT and SNEGSKA (reference sequence). There are 11 residues in the CDR3.

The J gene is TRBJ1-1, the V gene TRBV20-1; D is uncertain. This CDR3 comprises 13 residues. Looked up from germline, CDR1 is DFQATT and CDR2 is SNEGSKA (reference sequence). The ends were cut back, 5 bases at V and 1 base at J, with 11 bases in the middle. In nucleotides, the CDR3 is TGCAGTGCTGGAAGCGGACGGAACACTGAAGCTTTCTTT. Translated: CSAGSGRNTEAFF.

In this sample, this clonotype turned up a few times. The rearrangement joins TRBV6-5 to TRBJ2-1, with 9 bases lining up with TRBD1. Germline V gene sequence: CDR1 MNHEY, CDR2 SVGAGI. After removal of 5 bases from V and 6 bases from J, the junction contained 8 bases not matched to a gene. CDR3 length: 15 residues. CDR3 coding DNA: TGTGCCAGCAGTCCTACCGGGACAGGGCCCAATGAGCAGTTCTTC. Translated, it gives CASSPTGTGPNEQFF.

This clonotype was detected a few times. In DNA, the CDR3 is TGTGCCAGCAGCTGGACAGGTAGCAATCAGCCCCAGCATTTT. This encodes CASSWTGSNQPQHF. The rearrangement links TRBV5-5 to TRBJ1-5; TRBD1 matches at 7 bases. The CDR3 is made up of 14 amino acids. CDR1 and CDR2 from the germline V gene are SGHKS and YYEKEE (reference sequence). J gave up 0 bases and V 3 bases, and 0 bases lay outside the gene matches.

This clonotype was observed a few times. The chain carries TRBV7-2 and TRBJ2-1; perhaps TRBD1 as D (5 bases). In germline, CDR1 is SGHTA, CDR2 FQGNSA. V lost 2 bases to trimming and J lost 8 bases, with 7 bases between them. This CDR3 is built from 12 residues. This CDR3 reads CASSLQGYEQFF. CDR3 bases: TGTGCCAGCAGCTTACAGGGCTATGAGCAGTTCTTC.

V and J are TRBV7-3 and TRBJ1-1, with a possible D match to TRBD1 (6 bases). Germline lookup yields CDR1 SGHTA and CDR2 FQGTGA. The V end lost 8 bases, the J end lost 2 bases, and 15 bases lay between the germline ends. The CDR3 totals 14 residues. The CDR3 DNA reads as TGTGCCAGCGTGTTGTGGGACAACAACACTGAAGCTTTCTTT. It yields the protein CASVLWDNNTEAFF.

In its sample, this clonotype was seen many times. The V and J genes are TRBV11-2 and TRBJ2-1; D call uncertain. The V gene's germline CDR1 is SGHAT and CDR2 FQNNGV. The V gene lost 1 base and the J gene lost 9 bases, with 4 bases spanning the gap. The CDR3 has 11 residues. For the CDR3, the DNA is TGTGCCAGCAGCTTAGGGGCTGAGCAGTTCTTC. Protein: CASSLGAEQFF.

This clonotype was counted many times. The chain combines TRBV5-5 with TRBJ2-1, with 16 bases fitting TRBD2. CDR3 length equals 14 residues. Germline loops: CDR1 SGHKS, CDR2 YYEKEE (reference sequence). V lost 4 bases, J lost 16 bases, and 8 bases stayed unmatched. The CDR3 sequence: CASSPGLAGGNGFF. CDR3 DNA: TGTGCCAGCAGCCCGGGACTAGCGGGAGGGAACGGTTTCTTC.

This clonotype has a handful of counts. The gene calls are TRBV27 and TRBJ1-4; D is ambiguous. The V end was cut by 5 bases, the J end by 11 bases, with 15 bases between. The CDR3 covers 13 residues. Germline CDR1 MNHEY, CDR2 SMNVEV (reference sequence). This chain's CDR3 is CASSLDPRSKLFF. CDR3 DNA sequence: TGTGCCAGCAGTCTAGACCCGCGGTCCAAACTGTTTTTT.

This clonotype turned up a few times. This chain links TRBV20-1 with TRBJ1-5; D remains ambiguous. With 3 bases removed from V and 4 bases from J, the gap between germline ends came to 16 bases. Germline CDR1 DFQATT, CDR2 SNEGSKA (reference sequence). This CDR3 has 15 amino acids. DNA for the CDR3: TGCAGTGCTAGCGACGGTCCTTTAGCGAATCAGCCCCAGCATTTT. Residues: CSASDGPLANQPQHF.